The TCR beta chain under discussion was sequenced for a study of identical twins. Many counts were recorded for this clonotype. The antigen is undetermined. One entry per CDR3 protein, called by TCRdb with MiXCR from the 5' RACE reads. Altogether 200,000 to 250,000 distinct CDR3 sequences are present, 9.5% to 15% being singletons, with the ten largest covering around 4%. The CDR3 has 14 amino acids. The V segment lost 3 bases and the J segment 2 bases; nucleotides outside the gene matches: 3. Per the germline V gene, CDR1 is DFQATT and CDR2 is SNEGSKA (reference sequence). Points from the study as a whole: Invariant MAIT and iNKT cells may have partly biased zero-insertion analyses.

This sample was also put to use in a study of yellow fever vaccine responses in identical twins.

Input material: memory (CD45RO+) T cells sorted from blood. This clonotype was sampled from a woman between 18 and 29 years old in good health. The gene calls are TRBV20-1 and TRBJ2-1; 8 bases fit TRBD2. For the CDR3, the DNA is TGCAGTGCTAGGGTAGCGGGACCCTACAATGAGCAGTTCTTC. Protein sequence: CSARVAGPYNEQFF.